This section outlines one T cell receptor beta chain sequence together with its context. Antigen unknown. Germline loops: CDR1 MGHRA, CDR2 YSYEKL. This CDR3 contains 15 residues. V dropped 0 bases and J dropped 2 bases, with 11 bases sitting between them. This sample stems from a study of CD8+ T cells in alopecia areata. Across the study: Tofacitinib dosing lasted 6 to 18 months, which was then followed by 6 months off drug.

As the sequencing template, cDNA was produced by extracting RNA and reverse transcribing it. This table comes from immunoSEQ multiplex PCR, and its TCRdb copy is limited to in-frame clones, with some not included. Altogether hundreds of thousands of clones are present, 67% being singletons, with the ten largest covering approximately 1.2%. General study results and limits: Higher clonality and more expanded CD8+ clones appeared in lesional than normal scalp.

This receptor was obtained from a human donor with alopecia areata. The material sequenced was CD4+ T cells sorted from blood, taken at week 0. The J gene is TRBJ2-7, the V gene TRBV4-1, with unresolved D. This chain's CDR3 is CASSQDLGMTYEQYF. Here the CDR3 DNA reads TGCGCCAGCAGCCAAGATCTGGGGATGACCTACGAGCAGTACTTC.